The following is a T cell receptor beta chain sequence with its context. Its target is unknown. The authors drew approximately 2.4 ml of blood from each donor. Isolation of total RNA was performed on whole blood, with no prior T cell sorting. This CDR3 comprises 12 residues. TCR libraries were prepared from around 3,800 ng total RNA each. Each CDR3 protein gets one entry in TCRdb, which reprocessed the 5' RACE reads and gives no DNA. Its table lists about 420,000 distinct CDR3 sequences. The data originate from a study of monozygotic twins with inflammatory bowel disease. Regarding the study as a whole: Immunosuppressive treatments differing between patients may have added repertoire variability.

This sequence joins TRBV12-3 or TRBV12-4 and TRBJ2-3; TCRdb selects TRBD2, and the lack of DNA leaves this call unchecked. Input material: blood. The sequence was obtained from a human donor with ulcerative colitis or Crohn's disease, or a healthy co-twin of an affected twin (not recorded which). The CDR3 spells CASSLRVYTQYF.